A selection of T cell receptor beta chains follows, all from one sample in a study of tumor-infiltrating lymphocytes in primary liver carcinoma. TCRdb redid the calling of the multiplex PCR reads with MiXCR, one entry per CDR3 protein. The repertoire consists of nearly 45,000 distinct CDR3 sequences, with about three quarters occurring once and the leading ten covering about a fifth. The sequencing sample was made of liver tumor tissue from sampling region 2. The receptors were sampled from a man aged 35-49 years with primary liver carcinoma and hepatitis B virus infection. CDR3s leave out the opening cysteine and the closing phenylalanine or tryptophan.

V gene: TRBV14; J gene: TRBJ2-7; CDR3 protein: ASSLSGVYEQY
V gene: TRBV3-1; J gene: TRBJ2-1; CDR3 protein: ASSQQGEGEQF
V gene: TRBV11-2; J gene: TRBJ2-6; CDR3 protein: ASSMGGDRGISPFGANVLT
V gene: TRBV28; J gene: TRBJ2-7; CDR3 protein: ASSSRARYEQY
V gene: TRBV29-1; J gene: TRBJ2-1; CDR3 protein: SGQGARQF
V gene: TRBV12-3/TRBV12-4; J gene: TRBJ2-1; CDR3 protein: DSSLGQNDEQF
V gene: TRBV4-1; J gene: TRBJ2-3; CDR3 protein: SSSQDGRSADTLY
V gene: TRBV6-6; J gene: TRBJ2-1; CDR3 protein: ASSCSSDEQF
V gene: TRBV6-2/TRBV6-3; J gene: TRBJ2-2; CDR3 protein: ASSSYTGELF
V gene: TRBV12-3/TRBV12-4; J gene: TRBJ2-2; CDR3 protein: ASSMIAGGTGELF
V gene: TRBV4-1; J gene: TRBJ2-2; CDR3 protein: ASSQDLSSAGELF
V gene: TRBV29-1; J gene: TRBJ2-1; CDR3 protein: SVEGRGLAEIHNEQL
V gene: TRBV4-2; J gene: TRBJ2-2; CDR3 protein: GVGIVETGELF
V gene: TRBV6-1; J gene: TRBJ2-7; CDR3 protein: ASSRLYNQY
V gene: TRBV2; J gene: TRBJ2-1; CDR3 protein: APPGGGSYNEQF
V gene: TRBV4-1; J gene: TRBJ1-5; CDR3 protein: SSSQSIQGHQPQH
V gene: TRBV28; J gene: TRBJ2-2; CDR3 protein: ASMATGTTGELV
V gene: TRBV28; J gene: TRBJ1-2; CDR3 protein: ASSLSGYGHT
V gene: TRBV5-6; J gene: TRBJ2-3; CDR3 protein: ASSLAAGREGRTDTQY
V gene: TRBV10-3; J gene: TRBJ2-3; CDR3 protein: AISVGRGCTDTQY
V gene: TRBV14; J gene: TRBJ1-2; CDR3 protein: ASSQDLEGGYT
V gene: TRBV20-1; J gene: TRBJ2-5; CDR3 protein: SARYGGQVTQY
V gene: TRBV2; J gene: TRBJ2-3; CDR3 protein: ASIGTSRPTDTQY
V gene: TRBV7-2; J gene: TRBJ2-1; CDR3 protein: AISLFSGDRTYNEQF
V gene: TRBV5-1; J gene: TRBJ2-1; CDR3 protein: ASSSSGLNEQF
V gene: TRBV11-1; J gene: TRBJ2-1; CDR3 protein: VSSFSEVHEQF
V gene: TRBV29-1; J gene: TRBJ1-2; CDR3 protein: SVDSDGYT
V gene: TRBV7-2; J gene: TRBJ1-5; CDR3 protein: ASTASAGMEPQH
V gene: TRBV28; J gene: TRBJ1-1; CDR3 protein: GSSSPTGTTTGLNTEPF
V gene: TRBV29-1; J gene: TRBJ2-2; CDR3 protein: SVVGLAATNTGELF
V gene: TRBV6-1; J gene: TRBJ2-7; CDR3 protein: ASSEAGVSSYEQY
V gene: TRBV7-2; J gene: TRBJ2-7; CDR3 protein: ASSRGGGGTYEQY
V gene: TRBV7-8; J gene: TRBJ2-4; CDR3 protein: ANSPPSSGLAKNIQY
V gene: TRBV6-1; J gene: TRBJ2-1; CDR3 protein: ASTEWNEQF
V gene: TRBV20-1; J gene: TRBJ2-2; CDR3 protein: SALGQVNTRELF
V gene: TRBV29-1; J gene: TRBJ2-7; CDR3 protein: SVRDVGNEQY
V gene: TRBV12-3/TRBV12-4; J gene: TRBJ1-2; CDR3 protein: VSTLRGSGGHT
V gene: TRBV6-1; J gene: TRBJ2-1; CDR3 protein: ARCSGRAVIEQF
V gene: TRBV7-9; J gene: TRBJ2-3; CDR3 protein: ANSPTAGEIHTQY
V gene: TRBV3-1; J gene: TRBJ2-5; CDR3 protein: ASSQDGLRGETQY
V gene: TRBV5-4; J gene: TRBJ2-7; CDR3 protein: ASSLERRREQY
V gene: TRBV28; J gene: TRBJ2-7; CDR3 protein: ASSSPQDYEQY